These 9 T cell receptor beta chains share one sample of origin, sequenced in a study of blood T cell repertoires in COVID-19. Repertoires were generated with immunoSEQ multiplex PCR, while TCRdb's copy carries only in-frame clones and drops some. The sample consists of 40,000 to 55,000 clones, approximately 89% of them appearing once. The sequenced material came from peripheral blood. These TCRs come from a woman older than 75 with acute or convalescent COVID-19.

The rearrangement links TRBV7-2 to TRBJ2-1; 7 bases align to TRBD2. CDR3 length: 15 residues. V gave up 8 bases and J gave up 2 bases; unmatched junction bases: 9. The germline V gene has CDR1 SGHTA and CDR2 FQGNSA. Written as DNA, the CDR3 is TGTGCCAGCCCTCTCAGGGAGGGAGCCTACAATGAGCAGTTCTTC. It specifies CASPLREGAYNEQFF.

V and J are TRBV11-1 and TRBJ1-1; D gene unclear. The CDR3 spans 13 residues. The V end was cut by 2 bases, the J end by 4 bases, with 8 bases between. The germline V gene has CDR1 SGHAT and CDR2 FQDESV (reference sequence). The CDR3 bases are TGTGCCAGCAGCTTAACTGGTTTCACTGAAGCTTTCTTT. Its translation is CASSLTGFTEAFF.

The V gene is TRBV19, the J gene TRBJ1-1; unclear D gene. Germline CDR1 is LNHDA and CDR2 is SQIVND (reference sequence). Trimming removed 7 bases at V and 1 base at J, with 7 bases between. The CDR3 spans 12 residues. The CDR3 nucleotides are TGTGCCAGTAATTGGGCGAACACTGAAGCTTTCTTT. This gives the protein CASNWANTEAFF.

The rearrangement uses TRBV19 and TRBJ2-4; a possible D gene is TRBD1 (6 bases). V dropped 7 bases and J dropped 6 bases, with 10 bases sitting between them. This CDR3 contains 12 residues. CDR1 LNHDA and CDR2 SQIVND come from the germline V gene (reference sequence). CDR3 loop: CASTDRLNIQYF. The CDR3 DNA sequence: TGTGCCAGTACCGACAGGTTAAACATTCAGTACTTC.

This rearrangement joins TRBV5-5 to TRBJ1-5; 7 nucleotides match TRBD1. Unmatched junction bases numbered 9, after V lost 4 bases and J lost 5 bases. Germline V gene lookup returns CDR1 SGHKS and CDR2 YYEKEE (reference sequence). The CDR3 spans 15 residues. CDR3 protein: CASSPRGEYDQPQHF. The CDR3 coding sequence is TGTGCCAGCAGCCCCAGGGGGGAATATGATCAGCCCCAGCATTTT.

The V and J genes are TRBV3-1 (or the pseudogene TRBV3-2) and TRBJ2-5, with 7 bases identical to TRBD1. This CDR3 has 15 amino acids. V lost 4 bases to trimming and J lost 2 bases; unmatched junction nucleotides: 7. Germline CDR1 is LGHDT and CDR2 is YNNKEL (reference sequence). CDR3 DNA: TGTGCCAGCAGCCCGACCGGGACAGCTCAAGAGACCCAGTACTTC. It translates to CASSPTGTAQETQYF.

To note about this clone: Given the absence of the conserved phenylalanine or tryptophan at the CDR3 end, a read error is likely. No DNA is shown, since the ends of the CDR3 on it are uncertain; the CDR3 is the one TCRdb lists. This sequence joins TRBV11-2 and TRBJ2-4; TRBD2, the table's D call, lacks a check against the DNA. Per germline, CDR1 SGHAT and CDR2 FQNNGV. 11 amino acids form the CDR3, both terminal residues included. The CDR3 is CASSLDGLASL.

The chain employs TRBV5-1 and TRBJ1-4, with D possibly being TRBD1 (6 bases). From germline, CDR1 is SGHRS and CDR2 YFSETQ. The V end was cut by 3 bases, the J end by 3 bases, with 9 bases between. The CDR3 is made up of 14 amino acids. DNA for the CDR3: TGCGCCAGCAGCTGGGACAACTCTAATGAAAAACTGTTTTTT. It translates to CASSWDNSNEKLFF.

This chain links TRBV3-1 (or the pseudogene TRBV3-2) with TRBJ1-1; 10 bases line up with TRBD1. Germline CDR1 LGHDT, CDR2 YNNKEL (reference sequence). V was clipped by 2 bases and J by 8 bases; unmatched bases: 5. CDR3 length equals 14 residues. CDR3 nucleotides: TGTGCCAGCAGCCAACGGGACAGGGGTGGGGAAGCTTTCTTT. Residues: CASSQRDRGGEAFF.